This T cell receptor beta chain was sequenced during a study of T cell responses to AZD1222 COVID-19 vaccine. Generated by immunoSEQ multiplex PCR, the TCRdb table keeps only in-frame clones and is missing some. The sample has just over 150,000 clones; approximately 91% are singletons. Study-level findings and limits: Close to half of all spike-specific TCRs reportedly target regions of the variants that are unmutated. At 160-218 and 743-854, vaccine-associated CD4 TCRs were dominant, and they spanned spike. Researchers took repertoire samples only after the peak T cell response had come. There were mostly white British donors and more females than males, and clonal diversity was possibly underestimated.

A remark on this clone: The antigen remains undetermined.

Germline V CDR1 and CDR2: SNHLY, FYNNEI. CDR3 length equals 11 residues. Trimming pared 6 bases from V and 6 bases from J, leaving 8 bases between. This chain uses TRBV2 with TRBJ1-2; no clear D gene. The sequencing here drew on peripheral blood, taken after recovery from COVID-19. This TCR came from an adult who had recovered from COVID-19. CDR3 DNA: TGTGCCAGCAGAAACGATAATGGCTACACCTTC. This encodes CASRNDNGYTF.